This T cell receptor beta chain originates from a study of vaccination and CD4 T cells after COVID-19. Regarding treatment: roughly 10-day PBMC culture with coronavirus spike peptide pools or control peptides (ViraFEST assay). Healthy people receiving the vaccine had no prior SARS-CoV-2 infection, a status indicated by nucleocapsid antibodies testing negative before and after vaccination. Cell culture was performed with around 2 million PBMCs per well in the presence of about 11 IU/ml IL-2 and approximately 9.6 ug/ml peptide pools. Half the medium was replaced with fresh IL-2 medium on days 3 and 7. The CDR3 loop spans 14 amino acids. From germline, CDR1 is LNHNV and CDR2 YYDKDF (reference sequence). The V gene lost 4 bases and the J gene lost 1 base, with 10 bases spanning the gap. At the Johns Hopkins FTIC core, DNA taken from cultured CD4+ T cells was sequenced by way of the Oncomine TCR Beta short-read assay. Scientists extracted genomic DNA from CD4+ T cells grown in culture. Each CDR3 protein is one row after TCRdb ran MiXCR on the PCR reads. The data hold more than 9,000 distinct CDR3 sequences, with around 20% observed a single time.

To note about this clonotype: Its antigen is unknown.

The TCR sequence derives from a human donor who received a COVID-19 vaccine. The sample consisted of CD4+ T cells from blood, cultured in vitro, taken before SARS-CoV-2 vaccination. The V gene is TRBV15, the J gene TRBJ1-1; the D is unclear. CDR3: CATSKDRRNTEAFF. In nucleotides, the CDR3 is TGTGCCACCAGCAAAGATCGAAGGAACACTGAAGCTTTCTTT.